The 32 T cell receptor beta chains listed next were all sequenced from one sample in a study of T cells after yellow fever vaccination. TCRdb reanalysed the 5' RACE reads using MiXCR and keeps one entry per CDR3 protein. Of more than 250,000 distinct CDR3 sequences in the sample, around 6.8% were seen once. Sequenced material: PBMCs, taken about 41 days after the first yellow fever vaccination. Receptors were obtained from a man younger than 35 who received the YFV17D yellow fever vaccine.

This clonotype appeared a few times. V gene TRBV6-5 combines with J gene TRBJ2-3; tentatively, D is TRBD2 (5 bases). The germline V gene encodes CDR1 MNHEY and CDR2 SVGAGI. This CDR3 spans 15 amino acids. V lost 3 bases and J 2 bases, leaving 12 bases between the germline ends. The CDR3 loop is CASSYGGHTTDTQYF. The CDR3 nucleotides are TGTGCCAGCAGTTATGGCGGGCACACCACAGATACGCAGTATTTT.

J is TRBJ2-1 and V is TRBV7-9; D is uncertain. The CDR3 loop spans 12 amino acids. CDR1 SEHNR and CDR2 FQNEAQ come from the germline V gene (reference sequence). V lost 4 bases and J lost 5, with 6 bases in between. The CDR3 coding sequence is TGTGCCAGCAGCTCCAGCGACAATGAGCAGTTCTTC. This sequence encodes CASSSSDNEQFF. The whole variable domain, filled in from reference TRBV7-9 and TRBJ2-1, reads DTGVSQNPRHKITKRGQNVTFRCDPISEHNRLYWYRQTLGQGPEFLTYFQNEAQLEKSRLLSDRFSAERPKGSFSTLEIQRTEQGDSAMYLCASSSSDNEQFFGPGTRLTVL.

This clonotype was recorded many times. V is TRBV20-1 and J is TRBJ2-5; a weak D match, TRBD2 (7 bases). The CDR3 is made up of 14 amino acids. V was shortened by 3 bases and J by 5 bases, with 16 bases between the two germline ends. CDR1 and CDR2 from the germline V gene are DFQATT and SNEGSKA (reference sequence). CDR3 region: CSASVGGPRETQYF. The CDR3 coding sequence is TGCAGTGCTAGTGTGGGGGGGCCGCGGGAGACCCAGTACTTC.

This clonotype came up a few times. This chain links TRBV7-9 with TRBJ1-6, with 7 positions matching TRBD1. This CDR3 has 16 residues. Germline V lookup: CDR1 SEHNR, CDR2 FQNEAQ (reference sequence). V shed 4 bases, J shed 13 bases, and the junction held 16 bases outside the gene matches. CDR3 nucleotide sequence: TGTGCCAGCAGCTCCAATGGTGGTGTCCAGGGGGTCCCCCTCCACTTT. It specifies CASSSNGGVQGVPLHF.

This clonotype was recorded at least ten times. The V gene is TRBV5-1, the J gene TRBJ1-4; 10 bases line up with TRBD1. Trimming removed 7 bases from V and 3 bases from J; junction bases left unmatched: 9. Germline V gene data show CDR1 as SGHRS and CDR2 as YFSETQ. The length of the CDR3 is 16 residues. The CDR3 nucleotides are TGCGCCAGCTTCCCGGGACAGGGGTCTCCTAATGAAAAACTGTTTTTT. It translates to CASFPGQGSPNEKLFF.

V gene TRBV6-1 combines with J gene TRBJ1-5; D unclear. CDR3 length: 13 amino acids. Trimming removed 6 bases at V and 7 bases at J, with 13 bases between. Germline V gene data show CDR1 as MNHNS and CDR2 as SASEGT. CDR3 in amino acids: CASRNGLGQPQHF. CDR3 in DNA: TGTGCCAGCAGAAACGGGCTAGGGCAGCCCCAGCATTTT.

This chain joins TRBV7-2 and TRBJ2-1, with 8 bases aligning to TRBD2. V lost 5 bases, J lost 5 bases, and 11 bases stayed unmatched. The CDR3 totals 16 residues. The V gene's germline CDR1 is SGHTA and CDR2 FQGNSA. CDR3 DNA: TGTGCCAGCAGCCATGTTGGGACGCGGGGGGACAATGAGCAGTTCTTC. It translates to CASSHVGTRGDNEQFF.

This clonotype has just a few counts. The J gene is TRBJ2-3, the V gene TRBV7-9; possibly TRBD1 for D (6 bases). CDR1 is SEHNR, CDR2 FQNEAQ, per germline (reference sequence). Trimming removed 2 bases at V and 2 bases at J, with 11 bases between. The CDR3 length is 15 residues. Here the CDR3 DNA reads TGTGCCAGCAGCTTAACAGGGTTTAACACAGATACGCAGTATTTT. Its translation is CASSLTGFNTDTQYF.

The rearrangement joins TRBV19 to TRBJ2-7; D may be TRBD2 (6 bases). Germline-derived CDR1 and CDR2 are LNHDA and SQIVND (reference sequence). Trimming took off 1 base at V and 0 bases at J, with 10 bases between the two ends. The CDR3 is 15 residues long. Here the CDR3 DNA reads TGTGCCAGTAGTATAGCCTGGCGGGGCTCCTACGAGCAGTACTTC. Its protein product is CASSIAWRGSYEQYF.

V usage is TRBV25-1 and J usage is TRBJ1-6; 8 nucleotides match TRBD1. The CDR3 consists of 14 residues. Germline CDR1 is MGHDK and CDR2 is SYGVNS. Germline trimming cut 7 bases from V and 11 bases from J; bases unmatched to any gene: 10. In nucleotides, the CDR3 is TGTGCCAGCACCGGAAGGACAGGGAGGCCACCCCTCCACTTT. Its protein product is CASTGRTGRPPLHF.

The sample holds many counts of this clonotype. This chain joins TRBV5-1 and TRBJ2-2; 13 bases are shared with TRBD2. In germline, CDR1 is SGHRS, CDR2 YFSETQ. Trimming removed 0 bases from V and 4 bases from J; junction bases left unmatched: 3. This CDR3 contains 17 residues. The CDR3 region is CASSLVGLAGPTGELFF. CDR3 coding DNA: TGCGCCAGCAGCTTGGTGGGACTAGCGGGGCCCACCGGGGAGCTGTTTTTT.

The chain couples TRBV10-3 to TRBJ2-5; D gene unclear. V gave up 2 bases and J gave up 1 base, with 11 bases separating them. The CDR3 has 15 residues. The germline gives CDR1 ENHRY, CDR2 SYGVKD. The CDR3 spells CAISEGVVTQETQYF. CDR3 bases: TGTGCCATCAGTGAGGGGGTCGTAACCCAAGAGACCCAGTACTTC.

The chain recombines TRBV29-1 with TRBJ1-1, with no clear D. CDR1 SQVTM and CDR2 ANQGSEA come from the germline V gene. This CDR3 spans 13 amino acids. V was shortened by 6 bases and J by 1 base, with 12 bases between the two germline ends. CDR3 DNA: TGCAGCGTCGGTGCATTTTCGAACACTGAAGCTTTCTTT. It encodes CSVGAFSNTEAFF.

This clonotype has at least ten counts. The chain couples TRBV6-1 to TRBJ1-2; perhaps TRBD1 as D (6 bases). Germline values: CDR1 MNHNS, CDR2 SASEGT. The CDR3 is 14 amino acids. Trimming took off 5 bases at V and 2 bases at J, with 12 bases between the two ends. CDR3 in amino acids: CASSRTASNYGYTF. The CDR3 bases are TGTGCCAGCAGTCGGACAGCCTCGAACTATGGCTACACCTTC.

In this sample, this clonotype turned up a few times. The chain couples TRBV7-9 to TRBJ2-3, with D possibly matching TRBD2 (5 bases). Per the germline V gene, CDR1 is SEHNR and CDR2 is FQNEAQ (reference sequence). The CDR3 extends over 13 amino acids. V was trimmed by 5 bases and J by 6 bases, leaving 12 bases between them. The CDR3: CASSPLGGDTQYF. Here the CDR3 DNA reads TGTGCCAGCAGCCCATTGGGCGGGGATACGCAGTATTTT.

The V gene is TRBV11-2, the J gene TRBJ1-2; 9 bases map to TRBD1. Germline CDR1 and CDR2: SGHAT and FQNNGV. V shed 3 bases, J shed 5 bases, and the junction held 13 bases outside the gene matches. CDR3 length: 17 amino acids. The CDR3 sequence is CASSFRRQGENLYGYTF. In nucleotides, the CDR3 is TGTGCCAGCAGCTTTAGGAGACAGGGGGAGAACCTATATGGCTACACCTTC.

This chain uses TRBV20-1 with TRBJ2-7, with D perhaps assigned TRBD1 or TRBD2 (5 bases each). The CDR3 consists of 14 residues. V shed 4 bases and J shed 6 bases, with 19 bases lying between them. CDR1 DFQATT and CDR2 SNEGSKA come from the germline V gene (reference sequence). The chain's CDR3 is CSATFRGRGVEQYF. As DNA, the CDR3 is TGCAGTGCTACGTTCCGGGGACGGGGTGTCGAGCAGTACTTC.

This clonotype was observed many times. The rearrangement uses TRBV7-2 and TRBJ2-6, with D possibly TRBD1 on 5 matching bases. V lost 5 bases, J lost 0 bases, and 5 bases lay in between. This CDR3 has 14 amino acids. Germline loops: CDR1 SGHTA, CDR2 FQGNSA. In nucleotides, the CDR3 is TGTGCCAGCAGCACAGGCTCTGGGGCCAACGTCCTGACTTTC. Its protein is CASSTGSGANVLTF.

The V and J genes are TRBV7-2 and TRBJ2-3; 8 bases match TRBD1. Germline trimming cut 5 bases from V and 4 bases from J; bases unmatched to any gene: 11. The CDR3 spans 16 residues. Germline-derived CDR1 and CDR2 are SGHTA and FQGNSA. CDR3 nucleotides: TGTGCCAGCAGCAGATACGGACAGGGACCCGCAGATACGCAGTATTTT. It codes for CASSRYGQGPADTQYF.

The rearrangement links TRBV3-1 to TRBJ1-2; tentative D call: TRBD1 (5 bases). The length of the CDR3 is 14 residues. The germline V gene has CDR1 LGHDT and CDR2 YNNKEL (reference sequence). The V and J ends lost 4 bases and 3 bases respectively, with 12 bases between them. The CDR3 spells CASSRSEGDYGYTF. The CDR3 region has the DNA TGTGCCAGCAGCCGGTCGGAAGGGGACTATGGCTACACCTTC.

This chain joins TRBV7-6 and TRBJ2-1; 9 positions agree with TRBD2. The length of the CDR3 is 16 residues. Germline CDR1 reads SGHVS; CDR2 reads FNYEAQ. Germline trimming cut 1 base from V and 9 bases from J; bases unmatched to any gene: 10. CDR3 protein: CASSLVVGGGAFEQFF. DNA of the CDR3: TGTGCCAGCAGCTTAGTGGTCGGCGGGGGGGCCTTTGAGCAGTTCTTC. Full variable domain (missing parts from reference TRBV7-6 and TRBJ2-1): GAGVSQSPRYKVTKRGQDVALRCDPISGHVSLYWYRQALGQGPEFLTYFNYEAQQDKSGLPNDRFSAERPEGSISTLTIQRTEQRDSAMYRCASSLVVGGGAFEQFFGPGTRLTVL.

This clonotype was detected a few times. V is TRBV28 and J is TRBJ2-2; no reliable D call. The CDR3 runs 14 residues. Germline CDR1 and CDR2: MDHEN and SYDVKM. Trimming shortened V by 5 bases and J by 8 bases, and 15 bases separated the two germline ends. CDR3 sequence (DNA): TGTGCCAGCAGTCGCCCGGCGGAGCTGGGGGAGCTGTTTTTT. The encoded protein is CASSRPAELGELFF.

This clonotype has a handful of counts. CDR3 sequence: CASSEEGSGDTQYF. The DNA for the CDR3 is TGTGCCAGCAGTGAGGAGGGGTCGGGAGATACGCAGTATTTT. This sequence joins TRBV2 and TRBJ2-3, with a tentative D call TRBD2 (6 bases). CDR3 length: 14 amino acids. The V gene lost 3 bases and the J gene lost 5 bases, with 12 bases spanning the gap. The germline V gene encodes CDR1 SNHLY and CDR2 FYNNEI.

This clonotype occurred a few times. This chain links TRBV7-9 with TRBJ2-5; D is possibly TRBD1 or TRBD2 (6 bases each). The germline gives CDR1 SEHNR, CDR2 FQNEAQ (reference sequence). There are 15 residues in the CDR3. V lost 2 bases to trimming and J lost 5 bases, with 15 bases between them. The CDR3 DNA follows: TGTGCCAGCAGCTTACAGTTTCGGAGGGGGGAGACCCAGTACTTC. This sequence encodes CASSLQFRRGETQYF.

Ten or more counts support this clonotype. The chain is built from TRBV20-1 and TRBJ2-7; unclear D gene. Germline-derived CDR1 and CDR2 are DFQATT and SNEGSKA (reference sequence). The CDR3 runs 11 residues. With 3 bases removed from V and 3 bases from J, the gap between germline ends came to 6 bases. The DNA of the CDR3 is TGCAGTGCTAGGAAGGGCTACGAGCAGTACTTC. Translation: CSARKGYEQYF.

This clonotype was detected a few times. The chain links TRBV16 to TRBJ1-5; D not resolved. The CDR3 covers 15 residues. The germline gives CDR1 KGHSY, CDR2 FQNENV. V gave up 2 bases and J gave up 6 bases, with 14 bases separating them. For the CDR3, the DNA is TGTGCCAGCAGCCAAGTTCGTCCGGTGCCTCAGCCCCAGCATTTT. It translates to CASSQVRPVPQPQHF.

The sample holds a few counts of this clonotype. The chain uses TRBV20-1 and TRBJ2-5, with 10 bases that match TRBD2. There are 15 residues in the CDR3. Germline V gene lookup returns CDR1 DFQATT and CDR2 SNEGSKA (reference sequence). V was clipped by 3 bases and J by 5 bases; unmatched bases: 9. Here the CDR3 DNA reads TGCAGTGCTAGGGCTCTTAGCGGGGGGCCGGAGACCCAGTACTTC. Translated: CSARALSGGPETQYF.

This clonotype was seen repeatedly, ten times or more. The chain recombines TRBV6-2 or TRBV6-3 with TRBJ2-1, with 8 bases lining up with TRBD1. The CDR3 covers 17 residues. Per the germline V gene, CDR1 is MNHEY and CDR2 is SVGEGT. Trimming at V came to 0 bases and at J to 3 bases, leaving 7 bases not matched to a gene. The CDR3 loop is CASSYSFRTGLYNEQFF. CDR3 sequence (DNA): TGTGCCAGCAGTTACTCCTTCCGGACAGGGCTCTACAATGAGCAGTTCTTC.

This clonotype was seen ten or more times. The chain has TRBV1 and TRBJ2-7; the D call in the table, TRBD1, was not verified against the DNA. TRBV1 is a pseudogene segment. The CDR3 has 16 residues. CDR3 bases: TGCACCAGCAGTCGTCTGTCTGGAATTAAGGACTACGAGCAGTACTTC. Amino acid sequence: CTSSRLSGIKDYEQYF.

This clonotype occurred many times. This chain uses TRBV4-1 with TRBJ1-2; TRBD1 aligns across 12 bases. The germline V gene has CDR1 MGHRA and CDR2 YSYEKL. J was trimmed by 2 bases and V by 5 bases; bases with no gene match: 9. This CDR3 has 17 amino acids. As DNA, the CDR3 is TGCGCCAGCAGCGAAGGCCCCGGGACAGGGGGCAACTATGGCTACACCTTC. Its translation is CASSEGPGTGGNYGYTF.

In this sample, this clonotype turned up a few times. J is TRBJ2-3 and V is TRBV9; 12 bases align to TRBD2. The germline V gene encodes CDR1 SGDLS and CDR2 YYNGEE. With 3 bases clipped from V and 4 bases from J, the junction kept 9 bases outside the gene matches. This CDR3 comprises 17 residues. The CDR3 DNA is TGTGCCAGCAGCGCCCGCCTTTGGACTAGCGGGGCAGATACGCAGTATTTT. Encoded protein: CASSARLWTSGADTQYF.

This rearrangement joins TRBV7-9 to TRBJ2-1; a possible D gene is TRBD2 (6 bases). The CDR3 consists of 15 residues. Between the trimmed V and J ends, which lost 3 bases and 5 bases, there was a span of 14 bases. The germline CDR1 and CDR2 sequences are SEHNR and FQNEAQ (reference sequence). DNA of the CDR3: TGTGCCAGCAGCTTTCAGGAGGGCATTAACAATGAGCAGTTCTTC. It encodes CASSFQEGINNEQFF. Looking up the rest from reference TRBV7-9 and TRBJ2-1 gives the full variable domain: DTGVSQNPRHKITKRGQNVTFRCDPISEHNRLYWYRQTLGQGPEFLTYFQNEAQLEKSRLLSDRFSAERPKGSFSTLEIQRTEQGDSAMYLCASSFQEGINNEQFFGPGTRLTVL.